This passage covers 18 T cell receptor beta chains from one sample sequenced in a study of T-cell reconstitution after alpha-beta-depleted transplantation in children. TCRbeta library preparation incorporated unique molecular identifiers. TCRdb analysed the PCR reads with MiXCR anew, one entry per CDR3 protein. This sample carries 450,000 to 500,000 distinct CDR3 sequences, under 15% of them seen once, and the ten largest clones take 5% to 6%. The input for sequencing was PBMCs from the stem cell graft donor, taken from the stem cell graft. The receptors originated from a human donor who donated a stem cell graft to a child with combined immunodeficiency.

The chain couples TRBV2 to TRBJ2-1; D might be TRBD1 (5 bases). V dropped 4 bases and J dropped 15 bases, with 19 bases sitting between them. This CDR3 contains 13 residues. Germline CDR1 SNHLY, CDR2 FYNNEI. CDR3 nucleotides: TGTGCCAGCAGTGTAGAGGATAGGGGATCGGCGTTCTTC. This encodes CASSVEDRGSAFF.

This clonotype has just a few counts. The chain carries TRBV5-1 and TRBJ2-3; 9 nucleotides line up with TRBD2. Germline V gives CDR1 SGHRS, CDR2 YFSETQ. V lost 7 bases, J lost 5 bases, and 8 bases stayed unmatched. There are 14 residues in the CDR3. The CDR3 is CASSGGGARDTQYF. The DNA of the CDR3 is TGCGCCAGCTCGGGCGGGGGGGCCAGAGATACGCAGTATTTT.

This sequence joins TRBV12-3 or TRBV12-4 and TRBJ2-1, with 7 bases identical to TRBD2. The CDR3 totals 16 residues. The trim removed 4 bases at V and 3 bases at J, leaving 9 bases unmatched. This CDR3 reads CASSSPTGTNYNEQFF. The DNA of the CDR3 is TGTGCCAGCAGTTCCCCCACCGGGACTAACTACAATGAGCAGTTCTTC.

As for this clonotype: At one end the junction does not follow the germline gene, possibly because of a read error. The chain recombines TRBV12-3 or TRBV12-4 with TRBJ2-7; D ambiguous. There are 12 residues in the CDR3. The CDR3: CASSLGGNEHYF. The CDR3 DNA is TGTGCCAGCAGTTTAGGAGGAAACGAGCACTACTTC.

A few counts support this clonotype. The chain employs TRBV18 and TRBJ1-2; no firm D call. Germline V gene lookup returns CDR1 KGHSH and CDR2 LQKENI. Trimming cost V 2 bases and J 6 bases, with 10 bases left between them. The CDR3 is made up of 13 amino acids. The CDR3 sequence is CASSPYDLNGYTF. The CDR3 DNA reads TGTGCCAGCTCACCATACGACCTAAATGGCTACACCTTC.

V gene TRBV5-1 combines with J gene TRBJ1-6; tentative D call: TRBD1 (5 bases). The CDR3 spans 16 residues. V lost 0 bases to trimming and J lost 0 bases, with 7 bases between them. Germline assignment: CDR1 SGHRS and CDR2 YFSETQ. DNA of the CDR3: TGCGCCAGCAGCTTGGACAGGAGCTCCTATAATTCACCCCTCCACTTT. It encodes CASSLDRSSYNSPLHF.

This clonotype was recorded many times. The chain combines TRBV20-1 with TRBJ2-7; TRBD2 matches 8 bases. This CDR3 region has 13 residues. V was pared by 4 bases and J by 5 bases, with 7 bases of the junction left unmatched. Germline values: CDR1 DFQATT, CDR2 SNEGSKA (reference sequence). The CDR3 is CSANAGGYDEQYF. The CDR3 bases are TGCAGTGCTAACGCGGGAGGATACGACGAGCAGTACTTC.

The chain employs TRBV12-3 or TRBV12-4 and TRBJ2-7; 13 bases fit TRBD2. The CDR3 runs 16 residues. With 5 bases clipped from V and 2 bases from J, the junction kept 6 bases outside the gene matches. The DNA for the CDR3 is TGTGCCAGCAGTCGTCTCGGGACTAGCGGGACCTACGAGCAGTACTTC. This sequence encodes CASSRLGTSGTYEQYF.

This clonotype was counted only a few times. The chain is built from TRBV6-2 or TRBV6-3 and TRBJ2-3, with 9 bases matching TRBD1. CDR1 is MNHEY and CDR2 is SVGEGT in the germline V gene. This CDR3 has 16 residues. Germline trimming cut 4 bases from V and 1 base from J; bases unmatched to any gene: 6. CDR3 sequence reads: CASSCRGTGCTDTQYF. The CDR3 DNA reads as TGTGCCAGCAGTTGCCGAGGGACAGGGTGCACAGATACGCAGTATTTT.

In this sample, this clonotype turned up a few times. The V call is TRBV16, the J call TRBJ2-7; TRBD1 matches at 8 bases. The CDR3 covers 11 residues. V trimming: 4 bases; J trimming: 9 bases; junction bases outside the gene matches: 2. Germline V gene data show CDR1 as KGHSY and CDR2 as FQNENV. CDR3 sequence: CASSPGGRQYF. The CDR3 DNA reads as TGTGCCAGCAGCCCAGGGGGCCGGCAGTACTTC.

This clonotype was counted a few times. V usage is TRBV5-1 and J usage is TRBJ2-5; a weak D match, TRBD1 (5 bases). The CDR3 spans 13 residues. V was pared by 5 bases and J by 0 bases, with 8 bases between. CDR1 and CDR2 from the germline V gene are SGHRS and YFSETQ. The CDR3 sequence: CASRSTDQETQYF. The CDR3 coding sequence is TGCGCCAGCAGATCGACAGACCAAGAGACCCAGTACTTC.

This clonotype was counted only a few times. The rearrangement joins TRBV12-3 or TRBV12-4 to TRBJ2-2; maybe TRBD1 (6 bases). Trimming cost V 4 bases and J 0 bases, with 9 bases left between them. CDR3 length: 15 residues. CDR3 amino acids: CASSSGHPNTGELFF. The CDR3 nucleotides are TGTGCCAGCAGTTCGGGACATCCGAACACCGGGGAGCTGTTTTTT.

This chain uses TRBV2 with TRBJ2-3; no clear D gene. The germline V gene has CDR1 SNHLY and CDR2 FYNNEI. This CDR3 has 12 amino acids. V lost 3 bases to trimming and J lost 4 bases, with 5 bases between them. The CDR3 loop is CASSEFPDTQYF. Written as DNA, the CDR3 is TGTGCCAGCAGTGAGTTTCCAGATACGCAGTATTTT.

The rearrangement uses TRBV5-6 and TRBJ1-2; a weak D match, TRBD1 (6 bases). V was clipped by 4 bases and J by 5 bases, with 15 bases between them. CDR3 length equals 14 residues. Germline CDR1 SGHDT, CDR2 YYEEEE. The CDR3 coding sequence is TGTGCCAGCAGCCCCGATAAGGGGGGTTATGGCTACACCTTC. Its translation is CASSPDKGGYGYTF.

The chain uses TRBV6-5 and TRBJ2-1, with 8 nucleotides matching TRBD2. CDR1 is MNHEY, CDR2 SVGAGI, per germline. This CDR3 is built from 16 residues. The V segment lost 0 bases and the J segment 4 bases; nucleotides outside the gene matches: 5. The chain's CDR3 is CASSYSGIAGYNEQFF. The CDR3 DNA reads TGTGCCAGCAGTTACTCGGGAATAGCGGGGTACAATGAGCAGTTCTTC.

This clonotype was recorded a few times. The genes are TRBV6-2 or TRBV6-3 and TRBJ2-5, with 7 bases identical to TRBD1. CDR3 length: 15 amino acids. Germline V lookup: CDR1 MNHEY, CDR2 SVGEGT. V was pared by 1 base and J by 5 bases, with 7 bases of the junction left unmatched. The chain's CDR3 is CASSYLGQPGETQYF. The CDR3 DNA is TGTGCCAGCAGTTACTTGGGACAGCCTGGGGAGACCCAGTACTTC.

The V call is TRBV6-6, the J call TRBJ1-1, with no clear D. CDR3 length: 10 residues. V was pared by 6 bases and J by 7 bases, with 6 bases between. In germline, CDR1 is MNHNY, CDR2 SVGAGI (reference sequence). The CDR3: CASRDGEAFF. The DNA for the CDR3 is TGTGCCAGCAGGGACGGTGAAGCTTTCTTT.

This clonotype has a count of ten or more. The CDR3 loop is CALVGESSYEQYF. CDR3 in DNA: TGTGCCCTCGTGGGGGAGAGCTCCTACGAGCAGTACTTC. The V gene is TRBV6-1, the J gene TRBJ2-7; D possibly matches TRBD1 or TRBD2 (5 bases each). This CDR3 is 13 amino acids long. The V end lost 11 bases, the J end lost 0 bases, and 14 bases lay between the germline ends. CDR1 is MNHNS, CDR2 SASEGT, per germline.